The clone carrying this T cell receptor (beta chain) was found a few times. The record originates from a study of cytomegalovirus exposure and HLA in healthy donors. Primers for the PCR totalled 60 Vbeta and 13 Jbeta. Libraries were prepared by immunoSEQ multiplex PCR; TCRdb keeps only in-frame clonotypes and omits some of them. The table has about 120,000 clones, 75% to 85% seen once; the top ten hold approximately 2%. The CDR3 is 15 amino acids. Germline CDR1 is LGHNA and CDR2 is YSLEER. V was shortened by 6 bases and J by 7 bases, with 16 bases between the two germline ends. This clonotype was obtained from a man aged 35 to 55 in good health and CMV-seronegative. Specimen: PBMCs. The chain uses TRBV4-3 and TRBJ1-6, with D hard to call. In DNA, the CDR3 is TGCGCCAGCAGTATTTTAGGAGGAGAGAATTCACCCCTCCACTTT. Encoded protein: CASSILGGENSPLHF.